This passage covers 2 T cell receptor beta chains from one sample sequenced in a study of Ad26.COV2.S vaccination and SARS-CoV-2 variants. Treatment denoted: 15 to 20 received Ad26.COV2.S at low or high dose, single or two shots; 5 received placebo; per-sample allocation not given. Day 63 after the first vaccine or placebo injection was the time point for sampling. Measured with immunoSEQ multiplex PCR; TCRdb has only the in-frame clones, and not every one. The profile shows about 350,000 clones, about 87% of them singletons. Sequenced here: peripheral blood, sampled in a trial of Ad26.COV2.S vaccine versus placebo. These receptors all stem from a person between 18 and 65 years old who received the Ad26.COV2.S COVID-19 vaccine or a placebo.

The rearrangement links TRBV6-5 to TRBJ1-6; maybe TRBD1 (6 bases). The CDR3 spans 14 residues. V lost 7 bases to trimming and J lost 7 bases, with 14 bases between them. The germline CDR1 and CDR2 sequences are MNHEY and SVGAGI. CDR3 region: CASTRGGGNSPLHF. Here the CDR3 DNA reads TGTGCCAGCACCCGAGGGGGGGGGAATTCACCCCTCCACTTT.

The V and J genes are TRBV9 and TRBJ2-5; no firm D call. The CDR3 has 16 residues. Trimming took 0 bases from V and 1 from J, leaving 13 bases between them. Germline assignment: CDR1 SGDLS and CDR2 YYNGEE. The CDR3 is CASSVGGRHPQETQYF. In nucleotides, the CDR3 is TGTGCCAGCAGCGTAGGCGGCCGTCACCCCCAAGAGACCCAGTACTTC.